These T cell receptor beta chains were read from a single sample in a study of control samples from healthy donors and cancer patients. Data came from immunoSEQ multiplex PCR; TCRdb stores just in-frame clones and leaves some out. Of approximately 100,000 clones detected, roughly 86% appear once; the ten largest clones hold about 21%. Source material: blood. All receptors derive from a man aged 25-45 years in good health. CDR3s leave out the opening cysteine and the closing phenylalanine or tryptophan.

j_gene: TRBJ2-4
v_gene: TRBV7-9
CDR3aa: ASSVAQKDIQY

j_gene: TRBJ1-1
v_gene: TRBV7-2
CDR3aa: ASSLAYSWGNTEAF

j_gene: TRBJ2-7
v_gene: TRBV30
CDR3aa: AWSVTGGAGEQY

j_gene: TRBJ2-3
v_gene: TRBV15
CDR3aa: ATSSSHRGQGDTDTQY

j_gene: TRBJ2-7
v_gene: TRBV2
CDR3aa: ASSEGASPYEQY

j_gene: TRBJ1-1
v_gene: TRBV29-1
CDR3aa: SVNTNTEAF

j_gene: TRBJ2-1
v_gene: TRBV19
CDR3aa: ASSIRTTDYNEQF

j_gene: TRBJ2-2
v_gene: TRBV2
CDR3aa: ASSEDPVTGELF

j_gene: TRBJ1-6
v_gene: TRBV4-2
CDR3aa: ASSQERRISSPLH

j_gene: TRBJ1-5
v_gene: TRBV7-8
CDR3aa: ASSPGLHQPQH

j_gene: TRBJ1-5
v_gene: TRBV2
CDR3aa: ASSEDGGGNQPQH

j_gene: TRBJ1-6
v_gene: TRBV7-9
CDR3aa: ASSPSGQFYNSPLH

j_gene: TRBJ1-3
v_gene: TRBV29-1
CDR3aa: SVGTVGNTIY

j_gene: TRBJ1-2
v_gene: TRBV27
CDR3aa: ASSPYTKTSYGYT

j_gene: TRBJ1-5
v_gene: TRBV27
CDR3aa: ASSYSTARQPQH

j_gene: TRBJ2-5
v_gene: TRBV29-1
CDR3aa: SVLPGEETQY

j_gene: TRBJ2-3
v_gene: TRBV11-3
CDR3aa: ASSLGGGGAIVTDTQY

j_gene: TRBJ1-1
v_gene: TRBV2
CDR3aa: ASSERTEAF

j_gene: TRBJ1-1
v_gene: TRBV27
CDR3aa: ASSYLLGSEAF

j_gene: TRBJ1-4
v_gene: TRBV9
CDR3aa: ASSERQGGSNEKLF

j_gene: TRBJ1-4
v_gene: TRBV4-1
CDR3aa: ASSRQQGSTNEKLF

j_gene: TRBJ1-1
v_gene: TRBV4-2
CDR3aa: ASSQGGNTEAF